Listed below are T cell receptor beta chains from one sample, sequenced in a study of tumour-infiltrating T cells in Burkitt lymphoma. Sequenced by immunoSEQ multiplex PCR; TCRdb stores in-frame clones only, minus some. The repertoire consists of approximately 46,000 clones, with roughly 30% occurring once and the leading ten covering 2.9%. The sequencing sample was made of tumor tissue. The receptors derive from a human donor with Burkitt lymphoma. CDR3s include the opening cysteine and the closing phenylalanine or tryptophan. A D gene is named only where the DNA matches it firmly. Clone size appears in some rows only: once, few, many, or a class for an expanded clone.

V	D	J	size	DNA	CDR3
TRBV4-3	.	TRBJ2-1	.	TGCGCCAGCGGGGGGCCGTACAATGAGCAGTTCTTC	CASGGPYNEQFF
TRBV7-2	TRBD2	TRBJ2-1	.	TGTGCCAGCAGATCTACTAGCGGGGGGGCCTGGGATGAGCAGTTCTTC	CASRSTSGGAWDEQFF
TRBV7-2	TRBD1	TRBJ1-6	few	TGTGCCAGCAGCTTTGGGACAGATAATTCACCCCTCCACTTT	CASSFGTDNSPLHF
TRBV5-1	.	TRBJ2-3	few	TGCGCCAGCACCCTTGGTTCAGATACGCAGTATTTT	CASTLGSDTQYF
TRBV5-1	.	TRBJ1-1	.	TGCGCCAGCAGCCCCACCCGGGCACACGCTGAAGCTTTCTTT	CASSPTRAHAEAFF
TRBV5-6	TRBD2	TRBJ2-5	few	TGTGCCAGCAGCTTCCTACTTAGCGGGGGGGAGACCCAGTACTTC	CASSFLLSGGETQYF
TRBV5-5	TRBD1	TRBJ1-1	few	TGTGCCAGCAGCCCCCAAGGGGGACAGCTGAACACTGAAGCTTTCTTT	CASSPQGGQLNTEAFF
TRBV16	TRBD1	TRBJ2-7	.	TGTGCCAGCAGCCAACCCGGGACAGGGGCTAACGAGCAGTACTTC	CASSQPGTGANEQYF
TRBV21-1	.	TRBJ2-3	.	TGTGCCACAAGCTGGGACCGCCCCACAGATACGCAGTATTTT	CATSWDRPTDTQYF
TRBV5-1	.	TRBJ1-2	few	TGCGCCAGCAGCTTGGACGCCTCCTATGGCTACACCTTC	CASSLDASYGYTF
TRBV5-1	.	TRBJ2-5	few	TGCGCCAGCAGAACTGAAGAGACCCAGTACTTC	CASRTEETQYF
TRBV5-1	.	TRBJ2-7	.	TGCGCCAGCAGCTTGGGGGGGCAAAACGAGCAGTACTTC	CASSLGGQNEQYF
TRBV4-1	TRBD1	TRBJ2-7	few	TGCGCCAGCAGCCCGGGGGTGACAGGGGGATACGAGCAGTACTTC	CASSPGVTGGYEQYF
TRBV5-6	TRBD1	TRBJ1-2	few	TGTGCCAGCAGCTTGGGGGCGACAGGGAATAGGGTCTATGGCTACACCTTC	CASSLGATGNRVYGYTF
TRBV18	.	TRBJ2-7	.	TGTGCCAGCTCACCATTGCCCTTGTCGAGCTCCTACGAGCAGTACTTC	CASSPLPLSSSYEQYF
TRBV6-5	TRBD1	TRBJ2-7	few	TGTGCCAGCAGGGAGACAGGGGAGTACGAGCAGTACTTC	CASRETGEYEQYF
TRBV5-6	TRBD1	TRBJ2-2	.	TGTGCCAGCAGCCCAAGATTTGGGACAGGGACGAACACCGGGGAGCTGTTTTTT	CASSPRFGTGTNTGELFF
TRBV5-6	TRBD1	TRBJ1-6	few	TGTGCCAGCACCGGGACAGCTAATTCACCCCTCCACTTT	CASTGTANSPLHF
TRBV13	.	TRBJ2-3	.	TGTGCCAGCAGGGTCTGGGGAAGCACAGATACGCAGTATTTT	CASRVWGSTDTQYF
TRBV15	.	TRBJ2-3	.	TGTGCCACCAGCAGGGGGTTGGCAGATACGCAGTATTTT	CATSRGLADTQYF
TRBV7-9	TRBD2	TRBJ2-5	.	TGTGCCAGCAGCTCGAGGATTGCTAGCGGGGGCGGAGAGACCCAGTACTTC	CASSSRIASGGGETQYF
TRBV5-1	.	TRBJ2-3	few	TGCGCCAGCAGCTTGGGATGGGGGGCAGATACGCAGTATTTT	CASSLGWGADTQYF
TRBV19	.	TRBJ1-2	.	TGTGCCAGTAGTATATGGGGGCGCGACTATGGCTACACCTTC	CASSIWGRDYGYTF
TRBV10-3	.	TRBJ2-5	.	TGTGCCACCGGACAGCCTAAAGAGACCCAGTACTTC	CATGQPKETQYF
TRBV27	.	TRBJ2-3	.	TGTGCCAGCAGTTTGTACAGGGATGCGGATACGCAGTATTTT	CASSLYRDADTQYF
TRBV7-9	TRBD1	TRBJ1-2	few	TGTGCCAGCAGCCCGACAGGGGGCCGTGATGGCTACACCTTC	CASSPTGGRDGYTF
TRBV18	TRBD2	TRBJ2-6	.	TGTGCCAGCTCAGACACTAGCGGGGCCTACTCTGGGGCCAACGTCCTGACTTTC	CASSDTSGAYSGANVLTF
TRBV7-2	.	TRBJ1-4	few	TGTGCCAGCACTCAGGCCCCAAAGGATGAAAAACTGTTTTTT	CASTQAPKDEKLFF
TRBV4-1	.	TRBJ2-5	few	TGCGCCAGCAGCCAGTTCGTTAGAGAGACCCAGTACTTC	CASSQFVRETQYF
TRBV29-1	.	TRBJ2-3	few	TGCAGCGGAGGGAGGGATACGCAGTATTTT	CSGGRDTQYF
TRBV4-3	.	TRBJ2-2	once	TGCGCCAGCAGCCAAGATCTTTGGGGTGGGGGGCCCATAAACACCGGGGAGCTGTTTTTT	CASSQDLWGGGPINTGELFF
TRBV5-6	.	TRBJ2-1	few	TGTGCCAGCAGCTTGGCCTGGGGGAGCAATGAGCAGTTCTTC	CASSLAWGSNEQFF
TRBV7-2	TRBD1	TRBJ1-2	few	TGTGCCAGCAGCTTAGCGCCGACAGGGGCCTATGGCTACACCTTC	CASSLAPTGAYGYTF
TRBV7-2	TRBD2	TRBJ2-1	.	TGTGCCAGCAGCGGCGGAGTACTAGCGGGGGGGGCGGGCTACAATGAGCAGTTCTTC	CASSGGVLAGGAGYNEQFF
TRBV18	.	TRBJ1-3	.	TGTGCCAGCTCACCCGGCGTGTTCTCTGGAAACACCATATATTTT	CASSPGVFSGNTIYF
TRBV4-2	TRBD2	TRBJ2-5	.	TGTGCCAGCAGCCTCCTTGGCTCCCGGGGACTAGCGGGGGGGGATAAAGAGACCCAGTACTTC	CASSLLGSRGLAGGDKETQYF
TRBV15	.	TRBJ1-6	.	TGTGCCACCAGCAGAGATGACGGCTCACCCCTCCACTTT	CATSRDDGSPLHF
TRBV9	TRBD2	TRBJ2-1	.	TGTGCCAGCAGCGTCCTCGGCGGGGGCTCCTACAATGAGCAGTTCTTC	CASSVLGGGSYNEQFF
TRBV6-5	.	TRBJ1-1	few	TGTGCCAGCAACACAAACCCCCAGGGGTACACTGAAGCTTTCTTT	CASNTNPQGYTEAFF
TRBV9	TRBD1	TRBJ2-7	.	TGTGCCAGCAGCGGCGGACAGGGGAATCGCGAGCAGTACTTC	CASSGGQGNREQYF
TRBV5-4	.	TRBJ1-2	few	TGTGCCAGCACAGGGGAGGGCCAACAGTGGGGCTACACCTTC	CASTGEGQQWGYTF
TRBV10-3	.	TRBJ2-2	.	TGTGCCATCAGTGAGTCGCAGGGCGGCACCGGGGAGCTGTTTTTT	CAISESQGGTGELFF
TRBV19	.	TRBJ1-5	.	TGTGCCAGTAGTATAGCCTCCGGGGGAACTAGAGGGCCCCAGCATTTT	CASSIASGGTRGPQHF
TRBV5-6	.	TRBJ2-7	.	TGTGCCAGCAGCTTAGCCGCGAGGGACGAGCAGTACTTC	CASSLAARDEQYF
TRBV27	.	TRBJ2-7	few	TGTGCCAGCAGTTTGAGTTCCTTCTACGAGCAGTACTTC	CASSLSSFYEQYF
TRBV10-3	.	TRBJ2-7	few	TGTGCCATCAGTGATCGGGACACCCAAGCCTACGAGCAGTACTTC	CAISDRDTQAYEQYF
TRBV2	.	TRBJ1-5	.	TGTGCCAGCAGTGAGAGGGCAGGGGCATATAGCAATCAGCCCCAGCATTTT	CASSERAGAYSNQPQHF
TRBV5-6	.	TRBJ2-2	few	TGTGCCAGCAGCTTGTTAGCAGGGTCGGGCGGGGAGCTGTTTTTT	CASSLLAGSGGELFF
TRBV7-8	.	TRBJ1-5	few	TGTGCCAGCAGCCCGCGGGTCGGGAACAGAGGGCCCCAGCATTTT	CASSPRVGNRGPQHF
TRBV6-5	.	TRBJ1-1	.	TGTGCCAGCAGTTACTTACGGAACACTGAAGCTTTCTTT	CASSYLRNTEAFF
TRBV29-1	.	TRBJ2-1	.	TGCAGCGTTGATTCCGGGTCTTCAAATGAGCAGTTCTTC	CSVDSGSSNEQFF
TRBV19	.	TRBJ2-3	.	TGTGCCAGTAGGGGCTATCAGACAGATACGCAGTATTTT	CASRGYQTDTQYF
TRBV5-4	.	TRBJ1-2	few	TGTGCCAGCAGCCCGACAGCAAACTATGGCTACACCTTC	CASSPTANYGYTF